This TCR beta chain was sequenced for a study of T-cell reconstitution after alpha-beta-depleted transplantation in children. TCRbeta library preparation incorporated unique molecular identifiers. TCRdb processed the PCR reads anew with MiXCR; each CDR3 protein has one entry. Of roughly 590,000 distinct CDR3 sequences in the sample, 16% were seen once. The V end was cut by 5 bases, the J end by 0 bases, with 10 bases between. Germline V CDR1 and CDR2: SGHTA, FQGNSA. The CDR3 has 14 amino acids. In its sample, this clonotype was seen many times. The genes are TRBV7-2 and TRBJ2-5; possible D gene TRBD2, 6 bases. The receptor was isolated from a human donor who donated a stem cell graft to a child with acute myeloid leukemia. The sample in question was PBMCs from the stem cell graft donor, obtained from the stem cell graft. The chain's CDR3 is CASSPRDYQETQYF. In DNA form, the CDR3 reads TGTGCCAGCAGCCCCCGGGACTACCAAGAGACCCAGTACTTC.